Below, one T cell receptor (beta chain) is given with its context. The antigen is undetermined. PCR used 60 Vbeta primers and 13 Jbeta primers. TCRdb's table, derived via immunoSEQ multiplex PCR, lists solely in-frame clones and lacks some. Of about 200,000 clones in the sample, about four fifths were seen once. These data belong to a study of cytomegalovirus exposure and HLA in healthy donors. Germline loops: CDR1 SGDLS, CDR2 YYNGEE. This CDR3 comprises 16 residues. Trimming at V came to 3 bases and at J to 2 bases, leaving 8 bases not matched to a gene. Study-level results: The presence/absence work took it that sequencing depth was about the same across donors. On later analysis, the bulk of CMV-associated TCR beta chains appeared to be HLA-restricted.

This sequence joins TRBV9 and TRBJ2-1; 7 nucleotides match TRBD2. The receptor's source is a girl between 10 and 17 years old in good health and CMV-seropositive. Sequenced input: PBMCs. The CDR3 DNA reads as TGTGCCAGCAGCGCTCGGGGGGAGCCCACCTACAATGAGCAGTTCTTC. Its translation: CASSARGEPTYNEQFF.